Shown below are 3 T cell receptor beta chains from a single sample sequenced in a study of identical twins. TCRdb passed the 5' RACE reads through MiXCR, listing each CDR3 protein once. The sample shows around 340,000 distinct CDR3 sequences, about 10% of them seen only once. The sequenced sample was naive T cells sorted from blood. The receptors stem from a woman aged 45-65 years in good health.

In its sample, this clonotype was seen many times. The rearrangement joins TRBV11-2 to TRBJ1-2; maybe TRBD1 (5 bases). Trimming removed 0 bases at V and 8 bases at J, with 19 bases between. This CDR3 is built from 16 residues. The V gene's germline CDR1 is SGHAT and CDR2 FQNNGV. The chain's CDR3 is CASSLETDIPPEGYTF. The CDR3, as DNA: TGTGCCAGCAGCTTAGAGACGGACATCCCTCCAGAGGGCTACACCTTC.

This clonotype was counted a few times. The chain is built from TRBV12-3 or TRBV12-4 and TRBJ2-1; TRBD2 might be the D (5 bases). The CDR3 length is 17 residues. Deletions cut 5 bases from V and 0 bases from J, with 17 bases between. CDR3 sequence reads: CASSLTIARSSYNEQFF. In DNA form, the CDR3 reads TGTGCCAGCAGTCTAACTATAGCGCGCAGCTCCTACAATGAGCAGTTCTTC.

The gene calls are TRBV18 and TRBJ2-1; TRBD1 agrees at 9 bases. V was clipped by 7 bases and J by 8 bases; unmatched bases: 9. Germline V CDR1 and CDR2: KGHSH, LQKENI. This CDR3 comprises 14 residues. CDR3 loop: CASLLGQGNDEQFF. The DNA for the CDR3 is TGTGCCAGCTTACTGGGACAGGGAAATGATGAGCAGTTCTTC.